One sample yielded the 30 T cell receptor beta chains listed below, sequenced in a study of control samples from healthy donors and cancer patients. Here immunoSEQ multiplex PCR was the method, and the copy in TCRdb shows in-frame clones only, minus some. In the table there are tens of thousands of clones, 85% to 95% of which are singletons. Sequences were obtained from blood. Source of these receptors: a man younger than 45 in good health.

This chain links TRBV3-1 (or the pseudogene TRBV3-2) with TRBJ1-1; a weak D match, TRBD1 (6 bases). The germline gives CDR1 LGHDT, CDR2 YNNKEL (reference sequence). The CDR3 has 15 amino acids. Deletions cut 4 bases from V and 0 bases from J, with 12 bases between. The CDR3 coding sequence is TGTGCCAGCAGCCCAGAGGGGGGGATGAACACTGAAGCTTTCTTT. Translated, it gives CASSPEGGMNTEAFF.

This chain links TRBV29-1 with TRBJ1-4, with a weak D call TRBD1 (6 bases). CDR3 length equals 14 residues. Trimming removed 7 bases from V and 5 bases from J, with 17 bases in between. In germline, CDR1 is SQVTM, CDR2 ANQGSEA. DNA of the CDR3: TGCAGCGCCTCGGGGAGGGGGACCAATGAAAAACTGTTTTTT. Encoded protein: CSASGRGTNEKLFF.

This clone has only one observation. Sequence at one end of the junction differs from germline and may be a read error. The chain recombines TRBV6-6 with TRBJ1-1; D not certain. This CDR3 has 14 amino acids. The V gene's germline CDR1 is MNHNY and CDR2 SVGAGI (reference sequence). The CDR3 nucleotides read TGTGCCAGCAGTCACTCCGAGGGTGACACTGAAGCTTTCTTT. The encoded protein is CASSHSEGDTEAFF.

V and J are TRBV6-2 or TRBV6-3 and TRBJ2-5; 11 bases match TRBD2. CDR1 is MNHEY and CDR2 is SVGEGT in the germline V gene. J was trimmed by 5 bases and V by 2 bases; bases with no gene match: 7. The CDR3 runs to 16 residues. Here the CDR3 reads CASSYASGGQRETQYF. The CDR3 DNA reads as TGTGCCAGCAGTTACGCTAGCGGGGGGCAGCGTGAGACCCAGTACTTC.

The V gene is TRBV2, the J gene TRBJ2-1; TRBD2 is a possible D gene (5 bases). V lost 4 bases and J 5 bases, leaving 6 bases between the germline ends. In germline, CDR1 is SNHLY, CDR2 FYNNEI. There are 12 residues in the CDR3. This CDR3 is CASSGEHNEQFF. CDR3 nucleotide sequence: TGTGCCAGCAGTGGGGAGCACAATGAGCAGTTCTTC.

The rearrangement joins TRBV4-3 to TRBJ1-1; a weak D match, TRBD1 (5 bases). The CDR3 is made up of 13 amino acids. Trimming left V 4 bases short and J 4 bases short, with 10 bases between. CDR1 and CDR2 (germline): LGHNA, YSLEER. CDR3 DNA: TGCGCCAGCAGCCCCGGGGGGGGCACTGAAGCTTTCTTT. Its protein is CASSPGGGTEAFF.

The chain recombines TRBV6-5 with TRBJ1-2; TRBD1 aligns across 9 bases. The CDR3 is 15 residues long. CDR1 and CDR2 from the germline V gene are MNHEY and SVGAGI. V trimming: 0 bases; J trimming: 1 base; junction bases outside the gene matches: 0. In DNA form, the CDR3 reads TGTGCCAGCAGTTACTCGACAGGGGGTAACTATGGCTACACCTTC. Encoded protein: CASSYSTGGNYGYTF.

This clone showed up just once. The DNA for the CDR3 is TGCAGCGTTGTTCCCAGGAATGAGCAGTTCTTC. Translating it yields CSVVPRNEQFF. V is TRBV29-1 and J is TRBJ2-1; D is unclear. V was clipped by 4 bases and J by 7 bases, with 8 bases between them. The germline CDR1 and CDR2 sequences are SQVTM and ANQGSEA. The CDR3 has 11 amino acids.

The chain uses TRBV12-3 or TRBV12-4 and TRBJ2-7; TRBD1 matches 7 bases. J was trimmed by 12 bases and V by 2 bases; bases with no gene match: 7. CDR3 length: 12 residues. CDR3 nucleotide sequence: TGTGCCAGCAGTTTACCCCAGGGGGTCCCGTACTTC. Its translation: CASSLPQGVPYF.

The sample holds one count of this clone. The chain uses TRBV4-1 and TRBJ1-5; no definite D call. Per the germline V gene, CDR1 is MGHRA and CDR2 is YSYEKL. V lost 0 bases to trimming and J lost 4 bases, with 4 bases between them. The CDR3 spans 13 residues. The CDR3: CASSQDTNQPQHF. The CDR3 DNA follows: TGCGCCAGCAGCCAAGATACAAATCAGCCCCAGCATTTT.

This clone was seen just once. This CDR3 is CASSLGRQYEQYF. CDR3 nucleotides: TGTGCCAGCAGCCTGGGGCGGCAATACGAGCAGTACTTC. The chain is built from TRBV7-3 and TRBJ2-7, with a possible D match to TRBD1 (5 bases). Germline lookup yields CDR1 SGHTA and CDR2 FQGTGA. The CDR3 consists of 13 residues. Deletions cut 5 bases from V and 4 bases from J, with 12 bases between. The whole variable domain, filled in from reference TRBV7-3 and TRBJ2-7, reads GAGVSQTPSNKVTEKGKYVELRCDPISGHTALYWYRQSLGQGPEFLIYFQGTGAADDSGLPNDRFFAVRPEGSVSTLKIQRTERGDSAVYLCASSLGRQYEQYFGPGTRLTVT.

The genes are TRBV19 and TRBJ1-6, with 7 bases fitting TRBD1. Germline CDR1 and CDR2: LNHDA and SQIVND (reference sequence). This CDR3 is 15 amino acids long. J lost 8 bases, V lost 7 bases, and 11 bases had no gene match. The CDR3 coding sequence is TGTGCCAGTAACCCGGGGGCAGGGGGGCATTCACCCCTCCACTTT. Protein product: CASNPGAGGHSPLHF.

The chain joins TRBV6-5 to TRBJ1-1; D not resolved. The V end lost 2 bases, the J end lost 8 bases, and 12 bases lay between the germline ends. The germline V gene encodes CDR1 MNHEY and CDR2 SVGAGI. The CDR3 is made up of 13 amino acids. The CDR3 reads CASSYGLSKEAFF. The CDR3 region has the DNA TGTGCCAGCAGTTACGGGCTCTCTAAAGAAGCTTTCTTT.

The J gene is TRBJ1-5, the V gene TRBV30; TRBD1 agrees at 11 bases. CDR1 and CDR2 (germline): GTSNPN, SVGIG (reference sequence). CDR3 length: 14 residues. V was pared by 8 bases and J by 4 bases, with 7 bases of the junction left unmatched. The CDR3 reads CARDRGVSNQPQHF. CDR3 nucleotides: TGTGCCCGGGACAGGGGGGTAAGTAATCAGCCCCAGCATTTT.

The chain links TRBV7-3 to TRBJ2-7; TRBD2 agrees at 8 bases. V lost 2 bases, J lost 5 bases, and 8 bases stayed unmatched. The germline V gene encodes CDR1 SGHTA and CDR2 FQGTGA. The CDR3 is 15 amino acids. CDR3 amino acids: CASSLSHGRANEQYF. For the CDR3, the DNA is TGTGCCAGCAGCTTATCTCACGGGAGGGCCAACGAGCAGTACTTC.

The rearrangement links TRBV6-6 to TRBJ2-1; 7 nucleotides line up with TRBD1. This CDR3 is built from 16 residues. The germline V gene encodes CDR1 MNHNY and CDR2 SVGAGI (reference sequence). The trim removed 2 bases at V and 1 base at J, leaving 5 bases unmatched. CDR3 sequence: CASSYRGQDSYNEQFF. In DNA form, the CDR3 reads TGTGCCAGCAGTTACCGAGGACAGGATTCCTACAATGAGCAGTTCTTC.

V gene TRBV7-3 combines with J gene TRBJ1-1, with TRBD1 identical over 10 bases. CDR1 and CDR2 (germline): SGHTA, FQGTGA. The CDR3 is made up of 14 amino acids. The trim removed 2 bases at V and 5 bases at J, leaving 2 bases unmatched. This CDR3 reads CASSLGGQGTEAFF. The DNA of the CDR3 is TGTGCCAGCAGCTTAGGGGGACAGGGGACTGAAGCTTTCTTT.

CDR3 in DNA: TGTGCCAGCAGCTTAGAACTGCGGGGGGGCGACACAGATACGCAGTATTTT. Its translation: CASSLELRGGDTDTQYF. The chain links TRBV7-2 to TRBJ2-3; 9 bases line up with TRBD2. Germline V gene lookup returns CDR1 SGHTA and CDR2 FQGNSA. The CDR3 has 17 residues. The V and J ends lost 1 base and 2 bases, in that order; junction bases with no gene match: 7.

The V and J genes are TRBV30 and TRBJ1-2; no clear D gene. The CDR3 runs 11 residues. V lost 0 bases to trimming and J lost 4 bases, with 3 bases between them. The germline CDR1 and CDR2 sequences are GTSNPN and SVGIG (reference sequence). CDR3: CAWSVLYGYTF. For the CDR3, the DNA is TGTGCCTGGAGTGTTCTCTATGGCTACACCTTC.

The genes are TRBV19 and TRBJ1-1; no reliable D call. The CDR3 contains 12 residues. Trimming pared 10 bases from V and 0 bases from J, leaving 9 bases between. Per germline, CDR1 LNHDA and CDR2 SQIVND (reference sequence). The CDR3, as DNA: TGTGCCACCTCCCAAGTGAACACTGAAGCTTTCTTT. This sequence encodes CATSQVNTEAFF. Together with reference TRBV19 and TRBJ1-1, the CDR3 gives the full variable domain: DGGITQSPKYLFRKEGQNVTLSCEQNLNHDAMYWYRQDPGQGLRLIYYSQIVNDFQKGDIAEGYSVSREKKESFPLTVTSAQKNPTAFYLCATSQVNTEAFFGQGTRLTVV.

DNA for the CDR3: TGTGCCAGCAGCTTAGTTTCAGGGGGCAATCAGCCCCAGCATTTT. Translation: CASSLVSGGNQPQHF. V is TRBV7-2 and J is TRBJ1-5, with a tentative D call TRBD1 (6 bases). Germline V lookup: CDR1 SGHTA, CDR2 FQGNSA. The CDR3 extends over 15 amino acids. The V gene lost 1 base and the J gene lost 2 bases, with 9 bases spanning the gap. Variable domain in full (rest from reference TRBV7-2 and TRBJ1-5): GAGVSQSPSNKVTEKGKDVELRCDPISGHTALYWYRQSLGQGLEFLIYFQGNSAPDKSGLPSDRFSAERTGGSVSTLTIQRTQQEDSAVYLCASSLVSGGNQPQHFGDGTRLSIL.

The chain employs TRBV5-5 and TRBJ2-7, with D maybe TRBD2 (8 bases). Trimming took off 0 bases at V and 2 bases at J, with 12 bases between the two ends. Germline V gene lookup returns CDR1 SGHKS and CDR2 YYEKEE (reference sequence). The CDR3 is made up of 15 amino acids. CDR3 residues: CASSLGGGTAYEQYF. CDR3 DNA: TGTGCCAGCAGCTTGGGCGGGGGGACAGCCTACGAGCAGTACTTC.

The rearrangement uses TRBV9 and TRBJ1-2, with 8 bases fitting TRBD1. V trimming: 5 bases; J trimming: 7 bases; junction bases outside the gene matches: 10. Germline-derived CDR1 and CDR2 are SGDLS and YYNGEE. The CDR3 is made up of 14 amino acids. The CDR3 loop is CASSGGGQVAGYTF. The CDR3 DNA sequence: TGTGCCAGCAGTGGGGGGGGACAGGTGGCTGGCTACACCTTC.

This chain connects TRBV10-3 to TRBJ2-3; D uncertain. The CDR3 is made up of 13 amino acids. Germline CDR1 and CDR2: ENHRY and SYGVKD. The V end was cut by 11 bases, the J end by 2 bases, with 14 bases between. The CDR3 nucleotides read TGTGCCGTAATGTCGGGCCCCACAGATACGCAGTATTTT. As protein: CAVMSGPTDTQYF.

This clone was found a few times. The chain is built from TRBV11-2 and TRBJ2-5; D is possibly TRBD1 or TRBD2 (5 bases each). The CDR3 is 13 amino acids. The germline V gene encodes CDR1 SGHAT and CDR2 FQNNGV. Trimming took off 1 base at V and 7 bases at J, with 10 bases between the two ends. The CDR3 is CASSLVGGWTQYF. The DNA of the CDR3 is TGTGCCAGCAGCTTAGTTGGGGGATGGACCCAGTACTTC.

V gene TRBV7-2 combines with J gene TRBJ2-7, with a possible D match to TRBD2 (5 bases). V was trimmed by 7 bases and J by 3 bases, leaving 16 bases between them. This CDR3 has 14 amino acids. The germline V gene has CDR1 SGHTA and CDR2 FQGNSA. CDR3 protein: CASKRGQANYEQYF. CDR3 nucleotides: TGTGCCAGCAAGAGAGGGCAGGCCAACTACGAGCAGTACTTC.

The CDR3 protein is CACFLGTTAETQYF. CDR3 coding DNA: TGTGCCTGCTTTCTCGGGACTACTGCGGAGACCCAGTACTTC. The genes are TRBV30 and TRBJ2-5; 7 nucleotides agree with TRBD2. Germline V gene data show CDR1 as GTSNPN and CDR2 as SVGIG (reference sequence). Trimming at V came to 6 bases and at J to 5 bases, leaving 12 bases not matched to a gene. This CDR3 comprises 14 residues.

This chain links TRBV15 with TRBJ2-2; 9 bases line up with TRBD2. CDR1 LNHNV and CDR2 YYDKDF come from the germline V gene (reference sequence). This CDR3 has 17 amino acids. With V trimmed by 0 bases and J by 5 bases, 7 bases remained unmatched. In DNA form, the CDR3 reads TGTGCCACCAGCAGAGATGTCCCCAGCGGGAGGACCGGGGAGCTGTTTTTT. Its protein is CATSRDVPSGRTGELFF.

For this clone: The sample carries other DNA sequences with the same CDR3. The gene calls are TRBV5-1 and TRBJ1-1; D is possibly TRBD1 (5 bases). The V end lost 4 bases, the J end lost 5 bases, and 18 bases lay between the germline ends. This CDR3 has 15 amino acids. From germline, CDR1 is SGHRS and CDR2 YFSETQ. For the CDR3, the DNA is TGCGCCAGCAGCACCGAGGCCCGTCGGGGGACTGAAGCTTTCTTT. The encoded protein is CASSTEARRGTEAFF.

V usage is TRBV11-3 and J usage is TRBJ2-1; 10 bases fit TRBD1. Germline V gene lookup returns CDR1 SGHNT and CDR2 YENEEA. Trimming removed 1 base from V and 0 bases from J; junction bases left unmatched: 9. The CDR3 is 19 amino acids. The CDR3 region has the DNA TGTGCCAGCAGCTTAGGTCAATGGGGACAGGGGAGCTCCTACAATGAGCAGTTCTTC. Amino acid sequence: CASSLGQWGQGSSYNEQFF.